In this sample, the clone carrying this TCR beta chain turned up a few times. No antigen is known for it. One entry per CDR3 protein results from TCRdb running MiXCR on the reads. The sample lists 150,000 to 200,000 distinct CDR3 sequences; about a tenth were seen once. This sample is drawn from a study of T cell repertoires in cytomegalovirus infection. As for the study in general: It was the public TCR beta signatures that indicated both CMV infection and matching HLA type. Study findings and constraints: Carriers of CMV and the relevant HLA type were discriminated by public TCR beta frequency. Across the ex vivo response, the dominant clonotypes were HLA-C-restricted CMV-specific TCR beta clonotypes.

The receptor was isolated from a human donor in good health (CMV status not recorded). Some clones in this sample may be carry-over from other donors' samples. The material sequenced was PBMCs.

In DNA form, the CDR3 reads TGCAGCGTTGAGGGCATAAACTATGGCTACACCTTC. Amino acid sequence: CSVEGINYGYTF. This chain connects TRBV29-1 to TRBJ1-2; D is unclear. Germline values: CDR1 SQVTM, CDR2 ANQGSEA. Trimming removed 3 bases at V and 2 bases at J, with 7 bases between. This CDR3 region has 12 residues.